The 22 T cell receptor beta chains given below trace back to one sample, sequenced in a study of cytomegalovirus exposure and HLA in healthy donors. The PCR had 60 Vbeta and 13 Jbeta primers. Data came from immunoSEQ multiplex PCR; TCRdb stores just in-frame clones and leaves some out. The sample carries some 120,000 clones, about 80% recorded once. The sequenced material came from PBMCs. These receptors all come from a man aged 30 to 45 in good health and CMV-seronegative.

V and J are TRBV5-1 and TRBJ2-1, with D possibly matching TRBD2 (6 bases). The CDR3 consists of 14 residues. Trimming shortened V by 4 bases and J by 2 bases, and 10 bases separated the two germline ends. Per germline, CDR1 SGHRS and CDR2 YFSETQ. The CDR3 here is CASSRTTTYNEQFF. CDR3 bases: TGCGCCAGCAGCCGGACTACCACCTACAATGAGCAGTTCTTC.

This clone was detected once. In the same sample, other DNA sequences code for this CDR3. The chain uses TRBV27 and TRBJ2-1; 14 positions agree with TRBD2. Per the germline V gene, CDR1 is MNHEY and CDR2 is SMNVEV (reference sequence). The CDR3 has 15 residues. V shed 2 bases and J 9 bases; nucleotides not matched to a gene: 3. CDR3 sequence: CASSLGTSGSGEQFF. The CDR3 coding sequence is TGTGCCAGCAGTTTAGGGACTAGCGGGAGTGGTGAGCAGTTCTTC.

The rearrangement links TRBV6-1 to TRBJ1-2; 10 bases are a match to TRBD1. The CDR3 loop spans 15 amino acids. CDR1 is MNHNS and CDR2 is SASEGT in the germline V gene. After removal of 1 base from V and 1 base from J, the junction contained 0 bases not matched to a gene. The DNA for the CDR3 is TGTGCCAGCAGTGAAGGGGACAGGGGTAACTATGGCTACACCTTC. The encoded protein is CASSEGDRGNYGYTF.

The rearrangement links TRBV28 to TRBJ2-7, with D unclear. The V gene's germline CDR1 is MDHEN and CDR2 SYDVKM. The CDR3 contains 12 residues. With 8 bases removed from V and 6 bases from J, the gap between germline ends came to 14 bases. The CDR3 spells CASSAYGREQYF. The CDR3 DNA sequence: TGTGCCAGCTCGGCTTATGGGCGCGAGCAGTACTTC.

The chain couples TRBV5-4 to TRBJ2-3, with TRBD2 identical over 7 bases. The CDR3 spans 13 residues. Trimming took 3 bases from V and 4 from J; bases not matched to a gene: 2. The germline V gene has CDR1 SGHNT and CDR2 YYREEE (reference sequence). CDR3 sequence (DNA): TGTGCCAGCAGCTGGGGAGGGGCAGATACGCAGTATTTT. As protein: CASSWGGADTQYF.

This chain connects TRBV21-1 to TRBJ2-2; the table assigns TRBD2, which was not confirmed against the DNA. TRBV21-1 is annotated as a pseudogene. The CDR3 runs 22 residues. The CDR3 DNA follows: TGTGCCAGCAGCCACTACGGGGGGACTACTAGCGGGGATCCTTTGAACACCGGGGAGCTGTTTTTT. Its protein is CASSHYGGTTSGDPLNTGELFF.

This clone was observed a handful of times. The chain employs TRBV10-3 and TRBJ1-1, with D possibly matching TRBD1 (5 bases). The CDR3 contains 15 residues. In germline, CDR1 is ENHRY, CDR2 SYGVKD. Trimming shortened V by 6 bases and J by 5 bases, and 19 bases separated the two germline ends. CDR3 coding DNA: TGTGCCATCAGGGGAAGTAGGGGATATGGGACTGAAGCTTTCTTT. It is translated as CAIRGSRGYGTEAFF.

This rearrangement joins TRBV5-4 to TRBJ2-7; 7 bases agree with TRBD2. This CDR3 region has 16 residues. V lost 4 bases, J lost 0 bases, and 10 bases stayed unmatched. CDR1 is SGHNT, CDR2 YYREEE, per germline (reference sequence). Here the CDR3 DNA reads TGTGCCAGCAGCGACACCTCTAGCGGACTCTCCTACGAGCAGTACTTC. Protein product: CASSDTSSGLSYEQYF.

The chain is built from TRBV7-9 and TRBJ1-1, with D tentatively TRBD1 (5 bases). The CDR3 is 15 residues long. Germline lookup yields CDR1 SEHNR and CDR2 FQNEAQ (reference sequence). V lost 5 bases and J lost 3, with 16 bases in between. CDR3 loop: CASSPPRGSYTEAFF. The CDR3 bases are TGTGCCAGCAGCCCTCCAAGGGGTTCGTACACTGAAGCTTTCTTT.

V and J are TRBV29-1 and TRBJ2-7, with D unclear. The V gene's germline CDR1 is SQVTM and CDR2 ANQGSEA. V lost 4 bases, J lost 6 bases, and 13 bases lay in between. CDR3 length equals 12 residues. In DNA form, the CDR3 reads TGCAGCGTTGGAGGCCCATCCCCCGAGCAGTACTTC. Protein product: CSVGGPSPEQYF.

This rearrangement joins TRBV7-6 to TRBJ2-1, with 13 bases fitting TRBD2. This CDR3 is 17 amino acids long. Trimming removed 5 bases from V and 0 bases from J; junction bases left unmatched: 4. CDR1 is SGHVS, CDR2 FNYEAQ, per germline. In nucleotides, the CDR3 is TGTGCCAGCAGCCCCCGGACTAGCGGGAGCTCCTACAATGAGCAGTTCTTC. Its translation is CASSPRTSGSSYNEQFF.

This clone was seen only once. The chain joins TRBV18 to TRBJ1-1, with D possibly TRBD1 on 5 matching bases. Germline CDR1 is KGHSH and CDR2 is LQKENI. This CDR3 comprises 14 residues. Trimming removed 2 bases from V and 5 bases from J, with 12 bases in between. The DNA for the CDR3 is TGTGCCAGCTCACCATTAGGGGTTCGGACTGAAGCTTTCTTT. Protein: CASSPLGVRTEAFF.

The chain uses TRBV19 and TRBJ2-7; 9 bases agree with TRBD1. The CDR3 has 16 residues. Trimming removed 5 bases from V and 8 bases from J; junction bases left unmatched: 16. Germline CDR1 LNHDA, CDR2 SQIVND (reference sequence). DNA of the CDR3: TGTGCCAGTAGTCCTCCCTTCCCGGGGGACAGGGAAAAGCAGTACTTC. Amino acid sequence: CASSPPFPGDREKQYF.

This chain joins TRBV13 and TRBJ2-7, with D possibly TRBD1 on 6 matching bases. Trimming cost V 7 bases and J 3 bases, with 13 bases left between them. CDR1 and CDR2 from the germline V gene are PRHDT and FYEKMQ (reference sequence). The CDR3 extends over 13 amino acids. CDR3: CASTTGNNYEQYF. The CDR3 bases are TGTGCCAGCACTACAGGGAACAACTACGAGCAGTACTTC.

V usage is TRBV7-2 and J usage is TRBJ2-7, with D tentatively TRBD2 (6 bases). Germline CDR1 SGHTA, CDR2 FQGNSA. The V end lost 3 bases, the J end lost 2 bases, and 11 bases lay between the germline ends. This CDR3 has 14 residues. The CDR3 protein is CASSFGGTTYEQYF. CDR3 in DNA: TGTGCCAGCAGCTTCGGGGGTACCACCTACGAGCAGTACTTC.

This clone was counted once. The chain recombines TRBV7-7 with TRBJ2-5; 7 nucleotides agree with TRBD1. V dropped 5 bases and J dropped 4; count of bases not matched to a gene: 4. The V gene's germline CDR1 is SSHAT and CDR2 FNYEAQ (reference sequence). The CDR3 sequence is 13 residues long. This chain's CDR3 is CASSQNRGETQYF. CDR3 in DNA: TGTGCCAGCAGCCAAAACAGGGGAGAGACCCAGTACTTC. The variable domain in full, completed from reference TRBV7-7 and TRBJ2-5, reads GAGVSQSPRYKVTKRGQDVTLRCDPISSHATLYWYQQALGQGPEFLTYFNYEAQPDKSGLPSDRFSAERPEGSISTLTIQRTEQRDSAMYRCASSQNRGETQYFGPGTRLLVL.

CDR3 coding DNA: TGTGCCATCAGTGATTCCGAACAGAGCTCTGGAAACACCATATATTTT. Amino acids: CAISDSEQSSGNTIYF. The chain is built from TRBV10-3 and TRBJ1-3; no clear D gene. Germline-derived CDR1 and CDR2 are ENHRY and SYGVKD. CDR3 size: 16 residues. V gave up 3 bases and J gave up 0 bases, with 12 bases separating them.

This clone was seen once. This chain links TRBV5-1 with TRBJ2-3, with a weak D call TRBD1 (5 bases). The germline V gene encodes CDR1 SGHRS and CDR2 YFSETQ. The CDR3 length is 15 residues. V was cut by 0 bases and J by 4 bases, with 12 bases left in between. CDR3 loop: CASSLVRESADTQYF. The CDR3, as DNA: TGCGCCAGCAGCTTGGTCAGGGAAAGCGCAGATACGCAGTATTTT.

The CDR3, as DNA: TGTGCCAGCAGCTTAGATTCAGGATACAGGGGCATTTACAATGAGCAGTTCTTC. It yields the protein CASSLDSGYRGIYNEQFF. This chain links TRBV11-3 with TRBJ2-1, with TRBD1 identical over 7 bases. Per the germline V gene, CDR1 is SGHNT and CDR2 is YENEEA. V trimming: 0 bases; J trimming: 4 bases; junction bases outside the gene matches: 12. The CDR3 contains 18 residues.

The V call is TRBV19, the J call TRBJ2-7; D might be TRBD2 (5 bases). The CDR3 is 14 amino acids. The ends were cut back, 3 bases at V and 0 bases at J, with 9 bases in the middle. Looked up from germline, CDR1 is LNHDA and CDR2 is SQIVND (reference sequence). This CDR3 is CASSIMGSSYEQYF. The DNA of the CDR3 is TGTGCCAGTAGTATTATGGGGAGCTCCTACGAGCAGTACTTC. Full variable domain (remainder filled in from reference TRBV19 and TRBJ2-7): DGGITQSPKYLFRKEGQNVTLSCEQNLNHDAMYWYRQDPGQGLRLIYYSQIVNDFQKGDIAEGYSVSREKKESFPLTVTSAQKNPTAFYLCASSIMGSSYEQYFGPGTRLTVT.

The CDR3 loop reads CASSQPWTGYSEAFF. CDR3 coding DNA: TGTGCCAGCAGCCAACCCTGGACAGGGTACTCTGAAGCTTTCTTT. The J gene is TRBJ1-1, the V gene TRBV4-2; TRBD1 matches at 8 bases. The CDR3 contains 15 residues. The J segment lost 6 bases and the V segment lost 2 bases, leaving 8 bases of the junction unmatched. Germline-derived CDR1 and CDR2 are LGHNA and YNFKEQ.

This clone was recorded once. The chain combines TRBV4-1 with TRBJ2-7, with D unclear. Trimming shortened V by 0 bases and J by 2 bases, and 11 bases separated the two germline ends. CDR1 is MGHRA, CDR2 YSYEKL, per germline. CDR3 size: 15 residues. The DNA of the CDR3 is TGCGCCAGCAGCCAAGACAGTTCTAGAACCTACGAGCAGTACTTC. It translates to CASSQDSSRTYEQYF.